This TCR beta chain comes out of a study of T cells in Graves' hyperthyroidism and ophthalmopathy. Overall study results and limits: Stable hyperthyroidism was told apart from ophthalmopathy by a model built on 13 V-J features.

CDR3 size: 13 residues. Trimming pared 3 bases from V and 5 bases from J, leaving 13 bases between. Germline CDR1 reads DFQATT; CDR2 reads SNEGSKA (reference sequence). There were TCR beta CDR3 regions amplified from RNA transcripts. When the TCR CDR3 underwent first-round RT-PCR, the HTBI primer set was used. Each CDR3 protein is one row after TCRdb ran MiXCR on the multiplex PCR reads. The data show 660,000 or so distinct CDR3 sequences, with 45% seen just once and about 7% held by the top ten. Worth noting for this clonotype: Antigen: not known.

The sequenced material came from peripheral blood or thyroid tissue (not recorded which). The source is an adult man with Graves' disease, either hyperthyroidism or ophthalmopathy (not recorded which). The rearrangement links TRBV20-1 to TRBJ2-5; maybe TRBD2 (6 bases). As DNA, the CDR3 is TGCAGTGCTAGCGCCGGGAGTCGGGAGACCCAGTACTTC. Encoded protein: CSASAGSRETQYF.